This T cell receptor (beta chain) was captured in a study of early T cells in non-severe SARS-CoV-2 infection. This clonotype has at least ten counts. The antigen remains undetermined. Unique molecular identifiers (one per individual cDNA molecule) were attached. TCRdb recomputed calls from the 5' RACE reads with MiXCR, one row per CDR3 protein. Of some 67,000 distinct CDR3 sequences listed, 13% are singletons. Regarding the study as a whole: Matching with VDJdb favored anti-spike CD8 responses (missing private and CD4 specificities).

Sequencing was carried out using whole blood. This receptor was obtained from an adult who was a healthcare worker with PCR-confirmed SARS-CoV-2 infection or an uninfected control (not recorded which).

The CDR3 reads CASSLGPIKGGRSYEQYF. CDR3 nucleotides: TGTGCCAGCAGCTTAGGCCCTATCAAGGGCGGGCGCTCCTACGAGCAGTACTTC. This chain links TRBV13 with TRBJ2-7, with D perhaps matching TRBD2 (5 bases). The germline CDR1 and CDR2 sequences are PRHDT and FYEKMQ (reference sequence). Trimming took 0 bases from V and 0 from J, leaving 18 bases between them. The CDR3 spans 18 residues. The whole variable domain, remainder taken from reference TRBV13 and TRBJ2-7, is AAGVIQSPRHLIKEKRETATLKCYPIPRHDTVYWYQQGPGQDPQFLISFYEKMQSDKGSIPDRFSAQQFSDYHSELNMSSLELGDSALYFCASSLGPIKGGRSYEQYFGPGTRLTVT.